This T cell receptor (beta chain) was captured in a study of neurological immune-mediated disorders. There are many counts of this clonotype. Using its own MiXCR run on the 5' RACE reads, TCRdb lists one record per CDR3 protein. The sample includes tens of thousands of distinct CDR3 sequences, around an eighth seen only once; the top ten take less than 15%. The sample consisted of PBMCs. The TCR was taken from a woman aged 55-69 years with HTLV-1-associated myelopathy (HAM/TSP).

The CDR3 loop is CSVEGLQATGANVLTF. In nucleotides, the CDR3 is TGCAGCGTTGAAGGGTTACAGGCGACTGGGGCCAACGTCCTGACTTTC. V usage is TRBV29-1 and J usage is TRBJ2-6, with D perhaps matching TRBD1 (5 bases). Germline V gene lookup returns CDR1 SQVTM and CDR2 ANQGSEA. CDR3 length: 16 amino acids. The V and J ends lost 1 base and 2 bases respectively, with 12 bases between them.